These 17 T cell receptor beta chains originate from one sample sequenced in a study of T cells expressing NK-cell markers. TCRdb re-called the 5' RACE reads; every CDR3 protein appears as one record, without DNA. Its listing shows 150,000 to 180,000 distinct CDR3 sequences. Sequenced sample: blood T cells: a sorted CD56 or NKG2C T cell subset, CD4+ or CD8+ T cells, or bulk PBMC T cells (not recorded which). The receptors originated from a woman between 50 and 59 years old in good health.

The V call is TRBV4-1, the J call TRBJ2-5; TCRdb outputs TRBD2, but without DNA this stays unchecked. Germline V gene data show CDR1 as MGHRA and CDR2 as YSYEKL. The CDR3 has 15 amino acids. The CDR3 region is CASSQDLTSPETQYF.

The rearrangement joins TRBV5-1 to TRBJ2-7; TCRdb returns TRBD1, unconfirmable since there is no DNA. Looked up from germline, CDR1 is SGHRS and CDR2 is YFSETQ. CDR3 length: 14 residues. The CDR3 sequence is CASSLEAGPYEQYF.

The chain combines TRBV27 with TRBJ1-1. The CDR3 contains 13 residues. The germline CDR1 and CDR2 sequences are MNHEY and SMNVEV (reference sequence). CDR3 sequence reads: CASSLENSYEAFF.

The CDR3 is CASSLGLALSVYEQYF. This chain uses TRBV7-8 with TRBJ2-7; TCRdb selects TRBD2, and the lack of DNA leaves this call unchecked. There are 16 residues in the CDR3. Germline loops: CDR1 SGHVS, CDR2 FQNEAQ.

The chain has TRBV6-5 and TRBJ1-4. The CDR3 runs to 14 residues. CDR1 is MNHEY and CDR2 is SVGAGI in the germline V gene. This CDR3 is CARRTRPLAEKLFF.

The chain has TRBV3-1 and TRBJ2-5; without DNA, the TCRdb call of TRBD2 cannot be checked. CDR3 size: 14 residues. The germline V gene encodes CDR1 LGHDT and CDR2 YNNKEL (reference sequence). The CDR3 protein is CASRLEGGWETQYF.

The chain uses TRBV2 and TRBJ2-7. The V gene's germline CDR1 is SNHLY and CDR2 FYNNEI. The CDR3 is 12 amino acids. The CDR3 is CASRSFTYEQYF.

The chain carries TRBV5-1 and TRBJ2-7. CDR1 and CDR2 (germline): SGHRS, YFSETQ. This CDR3 region has 15 residues. Here the CDR3 reads CASSLGQSYRDEQYF. The variable domain in full, completed from reference TRBV5-1 and TRBJ2-7, reads KAGVTQTPRYLIKTRGQQVTLSCSPISGHRSVSWYQQTPGQGLQFLFEYFSETQRNKGNFPGRFSGRQFSNSRSEMNVSTLELGDSALYLCASSLGQSYRDEQYFGPGTRLTVT.

V is TRBV10-3 and J is TRBJ2-3; the TCRdb call, TRBD1, lacks DNA for checking. CDR1 ENHRY and CDR2 SYGVKD come from the germline V gene. There are 14 residues in the CDR3. CDR3 in amino acids: CAISGTGTGDTQYF.

The chain carries TRBV27 and TRBJ2-2; without DNA, the TCRdb call of TRBD2 cannot be checked. CDR3 length: 15 amino acids. Germline CDR1 is MNHEY and CDR2 is SMNVEV (reference sequence). The CDR3 spells CASSSISEGTGELFF.

The chain uses TRBV4-1 and TRBJ2-1; TCRdb picks TRBD2, but there is no DNA to check that call. The germline V gene has CDR1 MGHRA and CDR2 YSYEKL. The CDR3 loop spans 16 amino acids. CDR3 region: CASSPTVSAGSNEQFF.

J is TRBJ2-3 and V is TRBV7-9; the TCRdb call, TRBD1, lacks DNA for checking. Germline V gene lookup returns CDR1 SEHNR and CDR2 FQNEAQ (reference sequence). The CDR3 spans 14 residues. This CDR3 reads CASSLEGVGDTQYF.

V is TRBV3-1 and J is TRBJ1-5; TCRdb calls TRBD1, which cannot be checked without DNA. Germline CDR1 LGHDT, CDR2 YNNKEL (reference sequence). The CDR3 extends over 17 amino acids. This CDR3 is CASSQQGQGALNQPQHF.

CDR3 in amino acids: CASQARDRGTNEQFF. The chain has TRBV27 and TRBJ2-1; there is no DNA to check the TCRdb D call of TRBD1. The CDR3 spans 15 residues. Looked up from germline, CDR1 is MNHEY and CDR2 is SMNVEV (reference sequence).

This chain uses TRBV2 with TRBJ1-1. The germline V gene encodes CDR1 SNHLY and CDR2 FYNNEI. The CDR3 is made up of 12 amino acids. CDR3 loop: CASSVPGLEAFF.

The chain uses TRBV3-1 and TRBJ2-3. Germline V gene lookup returns CDR1 LGHDT and CDR2 YNNKEL (reference sequence). The CDR3 is made up of 16 amino acids. The CDR3 loop is CASSQDSSALQDTQYF.

V gene TRBV27 combines with J gene TRBJ2-1; lacking DNA, the TRBD2 call made by TCRdb goes unchecked. Looked up from germline, CDR1 is MNHEY and CDR2 is SMNVEV (reference sequence). The CDR3 covers 17 residues. The CDR3 sequence: CASSPTPGTSITNEQFF.